These 13 T cell receptor beta chains originate from one sample sequenced in a study of CD8 T cells in ankylosing spondylitis. One entry per CDR3 protein, called by TCRdb with MiXCR from the 5' RACE reads. The sample carries around 230,000 distinct CDR3 sequences, roughly 8.2% recorded once. Sequences were obtained from blood, either unsorted or a sorted T cell fraction (not recorded which). Every receptor here comes from a female donor with ankylosing spondylitis or in good health (not recorded which).

As concerns this clonotype: The junction and the germline gene differ at one end; a read error may be behind it. The chain is built from TRBV7-9 and TRBJ2-1, with TRBD1 matching over 7 bases. Germline loops: CDR1 SEHNR, CDR2 FQNEAQ (reference sequence). CDR3 length equals 12 residues. The CDR3 region has the DNA TGTGCCAGCAGCCGGACAGGTAATGAGCACTTCTTC. This sequence encodes CASSRTGNEHFF.

V gene TRBV7-2 combines with J gene TRBJ2-7, with 10 nucleotides matching TRBD2. Germline V lookup: CDR1 SGHTA, CDR2 FQGNSA. The J segment lost 6 bases and the V segment lost 5 bases, leaving 13 bases of the junction unmatched. The CDR3 has 16 amino acids. In DNA form, the CDR3 reads TGTGCCAGCAGCCGTCGTTTAGCGGGAGGCCCCACCGAGCAGTACTTC. This gives the protein CASSRRLAGGPTEQYF.

This chain joins TRBV20-1 and TRBJ1-1; no clear D gene. Trimming took 3 bases from V and 0 from J, leaving 14 bases between them. The CDR3 totals 15 residues. Germline V gene lookup returns CDR1 DFQATT and CDR2 SNEGSKA (reference sequence). The CDR3, as DNA: TGCAGTGCTAGTTTGGGAGTCATCCTGAACACTGAAGCTTTCTTT. This translates into CSASLGVILNTEAFF.

This clonotype has at least ten counts. V usage is TRBV7-2 and J usage is TRBJ2-1; D gene uncertain. This CDR3 has 14 amino acids. V was cut by 5 bases and J by 9 bases, with 17 bases left in between. Germline values: CDR1 SGHTA, CDR2 FQGNSA. This chain's CDR3 is CASSPPVYVAEQFF. Written as DNA, the CDR3 is TGTGCCAGCAGCCCCCCAGTGTATGTGGCTGAGCAGTTCTTC.

The V gene is TRBV11-1, the J gene TRBJ2-1; 8 nucleotides align to TRBD2. Germline V gene lookup returns CDR1 SGHAT and CDR2 FQDESV (reference sequence). With V trimmed by 1 base and J by 0 bases, 8 bases remained unmatched. This CDR3 comprises 18 residues. CDR3 sequence reads: CASSLETSALSSYNEQFF. CDR3 in DNA: TGTGCCAGCAGCTTAGAGACTAGCGCCCTGAGCTCCTACAATGAGCAGTTCTTC.

This clonotype was seen many times. The chain links TRBV5-1 to TRBJ2-1; D is tentatively TRBD1 or TRBD2 (5 bases each). Trimming cost V 6 bases and J 4 bases, with 17 bases left between them. The CDR3 has 15 residues. Germline V gene sequence: CDR1 SGHRS, CDR2 YFSETQ. The CDR3 nucleotides read TGCGCCAGCACTCTGGGGCTAGCAGATTACAATGAGCAGTTCTTC. Translation gives CASTLGLADYNEQFF.

In its sample, this clonotype was seen many times. The chain recombines TRBV15 with TRBJ1-2, with unresolved D. V lost 3 bases and J 2 bases, leaving 16 bases between the germline ends. Germline V gene lookup returns CDR1 LNHNV and CDR2 YYDKDF (reference sequence). The length of the CDR3 is 16 residues. The CDR3 sequence is CATSSYGALINYGYTF. In DNA, the CDR3 is TGTGCCACCAGCAGCTATGGAGCACTCATCAACTATGGCTACACCTTC.

This clonotype was observed many times. The rearrangement joins TRBV28 to TRBJ2-3; tentative D call: TRBD1 (6 bases). Trimming left V 4 bases short and J 2 bases short, with 13 bases between. Germline V gene sequence: CDR1 MDHEN, CDR2 SYDVKM. This CDR3 is built from 15 residues. CDR3 sequence reads: CASSSSGTHTDTQYF. CDR3 coding DNA: TGTGCCAGCAGTTCCTCCGGGACACACACAGATACGCAGTATTTT. Full variable domain (rest looked up from reference TRBV28 and TRBJ2-3): DVKVTQSSRYLVKRTGEKVFLECVQDMDHENMFWYRQDPGLGLRLIYFSYDVKMKEKGDIPEGYSVSREKKERFSLILESASTNQTSMYLCASSSSGTHTDTQYFGPGTRLTVL.

Many counts were recorded for this clonotype. The chain uses TRBV28 and TRBJ2-1; D perhaps matches TRBD2 (6 bases). The V and J ends lost 3 bases and 10 bases respectively, with 10 bases between them. Looked up from germline, CDR1 is MDHEN and CDR2 is SYDVKM. This CDR3 is 12 amino acids long. The chain's CDR3 is CASSLGLAEQFF. DNA of the CDR3: TGTGCCAGCAGTTTGGGTCTAGCGGAGCAGTTCTTC. Together with reference TRBV28 and TRBJ2-1, the CDR3 gives the full variable domain: DVKVTQSSRYLVKRTGEKVFLECVQDMDHENMFWYRQDPGLGLRLIYFSYDVKMKEKGDIPEGYSVSREKKERFSLILESASTNQTSMYLCASSLGLAEQFFGPGTRLTVL.

This clonotype was detected many times. V is TRBV20-1 and J is TRBJ2-5, with 7 bases fitting TRBD2. The CDR3 extends over 14 amino acids. CDR1 is DFQATT and CDR2 is SNEGSKA in the germline V gene (reference sequence). Losses at the gene ends were 0 bases for V and 4 bases for J; bases not matched to a gene: 5. The CDR3 reads CSARDGGEAETQYF. The CDR3 DNA is TGCAGTGCTAGAGATGGGGGGGAAGCAGAGACCCAGTACTTC.

This clonotype was seen many times. The chain couples TRBV28 to TRBJ1-1; D possibly corresponds to TRBD1 (6 bases). Trimming cost V 10 bases and J 4 bases, with 10 bases left between them. Germline V gives CDR1 MDHEN, CDR2 SYDVKM. This CDR3 region has 11 residues. The chain's CDR3 is CAILGGTEAFF. The CDR3 bases are TGTGCCATCTTAGGGGGCACTGAAGCTTTCTTT.

This clonotype appeared many times. The J gene is TRBJ1-5, the V gene TRBV6-1; no clear D. V gave up 6 bases and J gave up 0 bases, with 9 bases separating them. The CDR3 contains 14 residues. The V gene's germline CDR1 is MNHNS and CDR2 SASEGT. The CDR3 here is CASRRTYSNQPQHF. CDR3 bases: TGTGCCAGCAGGAGAACTTATAGCAATCAGCCCCAGCATTTT.

This clonotype appeared many times. The V gene is TRBV6-1, the J gene TRBJ2-2; possible D gene TRBD1, 6 bases. The CDR3 contains 13 residues. Germline CDR1 and CDR2: MNHNS and SASEGT. V was pared by 7 bases and J by 4 bases, with 10 bases between. CDR3 in amino acids: CASNRAPTGELFF. CDR3 bases: TGTGCCAGCAACAGGGCCCCCACCGGGGAGCTGTTTTTT.